These T cell receptor beta chains were read from a single sample in a study of beta chain features in type 1 diabetes. Using immunoSEQ multiplex PCR, the repertoire was profiled, and TCRdb retains in-frame clones only, with some absent. The sample has 630,000 or so clones, around 15% seen once; the top ten hold 0.03% to 0.045%. Sequenced sample: naive CD4+ T cells from blood. Every receptor here comes from a man aged 18 to 30 with type 1 diabetes. The CDR3 runs from the conserved cysteine through the conserved F or W. The D gene is left open where the match is weak. Clone size, where shown, is once, few, many, or a class for clones that have expanded.

V gene,J gene,D gene,clone size,CDR3 DNA,CDR3 protein
TRBV2,TRBJ2-3,.,few,TGTGCCAGCAGTGAAAGTTATGGGCTACGGTATTTT,CASSESYGLRYF
TRBV5-4,TRBJ2-1,TRBD2,few,TGTGCCAGCAGCTTGGGACTAGCCCCCTACAATGAGCAGTTCTTC,CASSLGLAPYNEQFF
TRBV7-9,TRBJ1-1,.,.,TGTGCCAGCCCTACAGGGTCGAACACTGAAGCTTTCTTT,CASPTGSNTEAFF
TRBV9,TRBJ2-6,.,.,TGTGCCAGCAGCGCCCATCTGAGCTCTGGGGCCAACGTCCTGACTTTC,CASSAHLSSGANVLTF
TRBV6-1,TRBJ2-7,.,few,TGTGCCAGCAGGACAGGTGTTGGCTACGAGCAGTACTTC,CASRTGVGYEQYF
TRBV25-1,TRBJ2-1,TRBD2,few,TGTGCCGTTGCGGGAGGGTACAATGAGCAGTTCTTC,CAVAGGYNEQFF
TRBV30,TRBJ2-6,.,.,TGTGCCTGGAGTGTATCAGGGAAATCCAACGTCCTGACTTTC,CAWSVSGKSNVLTF
TRBV5-1,TRBJ2-2,.,.,TGCGCCAGCAGCTTGTTCACCCGTGCTCTCACCGGGGAGCTGTTTTTT,CASSLFTRALTGELFF
TRBV7-2,TRBJ2-3,.,.,TGTGCCAGCAGTGGGAACGCGGGCGGAGATACGCAGTATTTT,CASSGNAGGDTQYF
TRBV21-1,TRBJ2-3,.,many,TGTGCCAGCACATCGGGGAGAGGGACAGATACGCAGTATTTT,CASTSGRGTDTQYF
TRBV2,TRBJ1-4,.,.,TGTGCCAGCAGGAGCTCTGACGGGGTTGAAAAACTGTTTTTT,CASRSSDGVEKLFF
TRBV30,TRBJ2-3,.,.,TGTGCCTGGAGTTTAGTCCCGAGCACAGATACGCAGTATTTT,CAWSLVPSTDTQYF
TRBV30,TRBJ2-2,.,few,TGTGCCTGGAGCGAGCCCCAGGGTTGGAGAACCGGGGAGCTGTTTTTT,CAWSEPQGWRTGELFF
TRBV29-1,TRBJ1-1,TRBD1,.,TGCAGCGTTGTAACAGGGGGCTTGAACACTGAAGCTTTCTTT,CSVVTGGLNTEAFF
TRBV13,TRBJ2-7,.,.,TGTGCCAGCAGCTTCAATGACGCAGGGGAGCAGTACTTC,CASSFNDAGEQYF
TRBV25-1,TRBJ1-3,.,.,TGTGCCAGCAGCCCCTCTGGAGGAAACACCATATATTTT,CASSPSGGNTIYF
TRBV30,TRBJ2-5,.,.,TGTGCCTGGAGCGTAGGGTCAGAGACCCAGTACTTC,CAWSVGSETQYF
TRBV5-1,TRBJ1-1,.,once,TGCGCCAGCAGCTTCCAAGGGGGTAACACTGAAGCTTTCTTT,CASSFQGGNTEAFF
TRBV7-2,TRBJ2-1,.,few,TGTGCCAGCAGACCTCAGGGGACTGAGCAGTTCTTC,CASRPQGTEQFF
TRBV6-5,TRBJ1-2,TRBD1,.,TGTGCCAGCAGAGAAACCGGGACAGGGACCTATGGCTACACCTTC,CASRETGTGTYGYTF
TRBV6-5,TRBJ1-1,.,.,TGTGCCAGCAGTTACTCGTTCAGGGCGAACACTGAAGCTTTCTTT,CASSYSFRANTEAFF
TRBV6-5,TRBJ2-2,TRBD2,few,TGTGCCAGCAGGACGACTAGCGGGTACACCGGGGAGCTGTTTTTT,CASRTTSGYTGELFF
TRBV6-1,TRBJ2-4,.,.,TGTGCCAGCAGTTCATCTCTAGCCAAAAACATTCAGTACTTC,CASSSSLAKNIQYF